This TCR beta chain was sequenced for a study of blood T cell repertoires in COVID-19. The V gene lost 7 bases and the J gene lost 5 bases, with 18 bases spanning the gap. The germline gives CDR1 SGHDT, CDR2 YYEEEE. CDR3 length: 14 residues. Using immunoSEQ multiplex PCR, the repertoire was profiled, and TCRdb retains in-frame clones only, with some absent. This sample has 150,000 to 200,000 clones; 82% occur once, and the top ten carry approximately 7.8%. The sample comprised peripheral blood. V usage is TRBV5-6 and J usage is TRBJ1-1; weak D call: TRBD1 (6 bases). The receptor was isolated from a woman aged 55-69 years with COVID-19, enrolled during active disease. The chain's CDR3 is CASGDTGKGTEAFF. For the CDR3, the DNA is TGTGCCAGCGGGGATACAGGGAAGGGAACTGAAGCTTTCTTT. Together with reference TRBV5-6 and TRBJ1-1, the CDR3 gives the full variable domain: DAGVTQSPTHLIKTRGQQVTLRCSPKSGHDTVSWYQQALGQGPQFIFQYYEEEERQRGNFPDRFSGHQFPNYSSELNVNALLLGDSALYLCASGDTGKGTEAFFGQGTRLTVV.